A selection of T cell receptor beta chains follows, all from one sample in a study of shared clonotypes between healthy human individuals. Some clones are missing from TCRdb's copy, which holds only in-frame ones; the method was immunoSEQ multiplex PCR. The sample includes about 2.3 million clones, 80% to 95% seen only once; the top ten take 0.37%. The sample was naive CD4+ T cells from PBMCs. All receptors come from a man younger than 35 in good health. Some clones in this sample may be carry-over from other donors' samples. Each CDR3 is given without its conserved first and last residue. The order of the fields is J gene, clone size, V gene, CDR3 protein. Clone sizes are given selectively: once, few, many, or a class where the clone is expanded.

j_call: TRBJ1-2; clone_size: NA; v_call: TRBV7-9; cdr3_aa: ASSLTIRQEANYGYT
j_call: TRBJ2-7; clone_size: NA; v_call: TRBV29-1; cdr3_aa: SVAGLHSYEQY
j_call: TRBJ1-5; clone_size: NA; v_call: TRBV2; cdr3_aa: ASKEEGRSNQPQH
j_call: TRBJ2-6; clone_size: once; v_call: TRBV11-2; cdr3_aa: ASSPSPKAANVLT
j_call: TRBJ2-7; clone_size: NA; v_call: TRBV9; cdr3_aa: ASSPTGTTYEQY
j_call: TRBJ2-2; clone_size: NA; v_call: TRBV10-1; cdr3_aa: ASNIPGLAVNTGELF
j_call: TRBJ2-2; clone_size: NA; v_call: TRBV11-2; cdr3_aa: ASSLTGQGRNTGELF
j_call: TRBJ2-2; clone_size: NA; v_call: TRBV7-9; cdr3_aa: ASSIKGQFTGELF
j_call: TRBJ2-2; clone_size: NA; v_call: TRBV4-2; cdr3_aa: ASSQELSGRAIGELF
j_call: TRBJ1-1; clone_size: NA; v_call: TRBV9; cdr3_aa: ASSVGLGRGDTEAF
j_call: TRBJ2-2; clone_size: NA; v_call: TRBV10-1; cdr3_aa: ASRESTNTGELF
j_call: TRBJ2-5; clone_size: NA; v_call: TRBV5-4; cdr3_aa: ASSLGSSGRSVKTQY
j_call: TRBJ1-3; clone_size: NA; v_call: TRBV5-4; cdr3_aa: ASSTGRDRGPNTIY
j_call: TRBJ1-2; clone_size: NA; v_call: TRBV27; cdr3_aa: ASSLSLRQYYGYT
j_call: TRBJ2-2; clone_size: NA; v_call: TRBV5-4; cdr3_aa: ASSLSAFRDTGELF
j_call: TRBJ2-1; clone_size: NA; v_call: TRBV27; cdr3_aa: ASSYRRSSYNEQF
j_call: TRBJ2-1; clone_size: NA; v_call: TRBV7-2; cdr3_aa: ASSLVQGDEQF
j_call: TRBJ2-6; clone_size: NA; v_call: TRBV4-2; cdr3_aa: ASSRIGGTGANVLT